These 28 T cell receptor beta chains originate from one sample sequenced in a study of OX40 agonist ivuxolimab in advanced cancers. Data came from immunoSEQ multiplex PCR; TCRdb stores just in-frame clones and leaves some out. The sample consists of about 15,000 clones, roughly nine tenths of them appearing once. The sequenced sample was CD4+ or CD8+ T cells sorted from blood, obtained in a trial of the OX40 agonist ivuxolimab. The receptors stem from an adult with an advanced solid tumor such as melanoma, head and neck, liver or kidney cancer.

This clone was counted once. This chain joins TRBV5-8 and TRBJ1-5, with D tentatively TRBD1 (5 bases). Germline V lookup: CDR1 SGHTS, CDR2 YDEGEE. V dropped 4 bases and J dropped 0 bases, with 11 bases sitting between them. CDR3 length equals 15 residues. The CDR3 sequence: CASSPGENSNQPQHF. The CDR3 bases are TGTGCCAGCAGCCCGGGGGAAAATAGCAATCAGCCCCAGCATTTT. The full variable domain, with the rest looked up from reference TRBV5-8 and TRBJ1-5, is EAGVTQSPTHLIKTRGQQATLRCSPISGHTSVYWYQQALGLGLQFLLWYDEGEERNRGNFPPRFSGRQFPNYSSELNVNALELEDSALYLCASSPGENSNQPQHFGDGTRLSIL.

The V and J genes are TRBV27 and TRBJ2-7, with 8 nucleotides matching TRBD1. The CDR3 sequence is 18 residues long. Germline V gene data show CDR1 as MNHEY and CDR2 as SMNVEV (reference sequence). J gave up 3 bases and V 6 bases, and 19 bases lay outside the gene matches. The CDR3 DNA sequence: TGTGCCAGCAGGACCCTCGAATTGCGACAGGGGAGGTTCTACGAGCAGTACTTC. This sequence encodes CASRTLELRQGRFYEQYF.

CDR3 sequence (DNA): TGTGCCAGCAGTTTATTGGAGGGGGAGACCCAGTACTTC. Its protein product is CASSLLEGETQYF. The rearrangement uses TRBV28 and TRBJ2-5; the D gene is possibly TRBD2 (6 bases). V lost 1 base and J lost 5, with 8 bases in between. Per germline, CDR1 MDHEN and CDR2 SYDVKM. This CDR3 is built from 13 residues. Drawing the rest from reference TRBV28 and TRBJ2-5, the complete variable domain is DVKVTQSSRYLVKRTGEKVFLECVQDMDHENMFWYRQDPGLGLRLIYFSYDVKMKEKGDIPEGYSVSREKKERFSLILESASTNQTSMYLCASSLLEGETQYFGPGTRLLVL.

In nucleotides, the CDR3 is TGTGCCAGCGCGGACAGTTTCATGAACACTGAAGCTTTCTTT. This translates into CASADSFMNTEAFF. This rearrangement joins TRBV28 to TRBJ1-1, with TRBD1 as a possible D gene (6 bases). The CDR3 covers 14 residues. Germline V lookup: CDR1 MDHEN, CDR2 SYDVKM. V shed 8 bases and J shed 0 bases, with 13 bases lying between them.

This clone was observed once. V usage is TRBV5-6 and J usage is TRBJ2-7, with D hard to call. CDR1 and CDR2 from the germline V gene are SGHDT and YYEEEE. V was cut by 1 base and J by 4 bases, with 6 bases left in between. CDR3 length: 12 amino acids. The CDR3 protein is CASSLWSYEQYF. CDR3 nucleotides: TGTGCCAGCAGCTTGTGGAGTTACGAGCAGTACTTC.

The J gene is TRBJ1-1, the V gene TRBV27; D remains unclear. The V gene's germline CDR1 is MNHEY and CDR2 SMNVEV (reference sequence). The CDR3 loop spans 13 amino acids. Deletions cut 6 bases from V and 2 bases from J, with 10 bases between. The CDR3 sequence: CASRGWGNTEAFF. In DNA form, the CDR3 reads TGTGCCAGCAGGGGATGGGGAAACACTGAAGCTTTCTTT.

The rearrangement links TRBV5-1 to TRBJ2-7, with D unresolved. CDR1 is SGHRS and CDR2 is YFSETQ in the germline V gene. Trimming pared 1 base from V and 0 bases from J, leaving 14 bases between. This CDR3 is 16 amino acids long. CDR3 sequence (DNA): TGCGCCAGCAGCTTGACCCAGCCGGAGATCTCCTACGAGCAGTACTTC. This translates into CASSLTQPEISYEQYF.

The chain carries TRBV9 and TRBJ2-5, with 7 bases lining up with TRBD2. CDR1 is SGDLS, CDR2 YYNGEE, per germline. V shed 3 bases, J shed 7 bases, and the junction held 3 bases outside the gene matches. This CDR3 is built from 12 residues. The DNA of the CDR3 is TGTGCCAGCAGCGCGGGGGGTAGGACCCAGTACTTC. It translates to CASSAGGRTQYF.

This chain links TRBV6-5 with TRBJ2-3; D uncertain. CDR1 is MNHEY, CDR2 SVGAGI, per germline. The length of the CDR3 is 14 residues. V was cut by 6 bases and J by 2 bases, with 12 bases left in between. Written as DNA, the CDR3 is TGTGCCAGCAGCTGGACGGTGTTCACAGATACGCAGTATTTT. Residues: CASSWTVFTDTQYF.

V usage is TRBV9 and J usage is TRBJ1-5; D possibly corresponds to TRBD1 (6 bases). The V end was cut by 7 bases, the J end by 3 bases, with 17 bases between. This CDR3 contains 15 residues. Germline V gene data show CDR1 as SGDLS and CDR2 as YYNGEE. The CDR3 DNA sequence: TGTGCCAGCGGAGGTGAACAGGGAAACAATCAGCCCCAGCATTTT. Its protein is CASGGEQGNNQPQHF.

This rearrangement joins TRBV27 to TRBJ1-2, with 8 bases matching TRBD1. CDR1 and CDR2 (germline): MNHEY, SMNVEV (reference sequence). The CDR3 is 13 residues long. Trimming took 5 bases from V and 8 from J; bases not matched to a gene: 7. The CDR3 spells CASSHQGAGGYTF. The CDR3 DNA reads TGTGCCAGCAGTCATCAGGGGGCCGGGGGCTACACCTTC.

As to this clone: The same CDR3 is also encoded by other DNA sequences in this sample. V and J are TRBV27 and TRBJ1-5; the D is unclear. CDR3 length: 13 residues. V shed 6 bases and J shed 8 bases, with 14 bases lying between them. Germline CDR1 and CDR2: MNHEY and SMNVEV (reference sequence). The CDR3 here is CASSVGPVEPQHF. The CDR3, as DNA: TGTGCCAGCAGCGTAGGCCCGGTGGAGCCCCAGCATTTT.

This clone has only one observation. This sequence joins TRBV7-8 and TRBJ2-3; 9 bases are a match to TRBD2. Germline V gene data show CDR1 as SGHVS and CDR2 as FQNEAQ. This CDR3 comprises 16 residues. The J segment lost 5 bases and the V segment lost 6 bases, leaving 12 bases of the junction unmatched. The CDR3 region has the DNA TGTGCCAGCAGTACACTCGCTAGCGGGATAGGAGATACGCAGTATTTT. Protein: CASSTLASGIGDTQYF.

The gene calls are TRBV27 and TRBJ2-1, with 10 nucleotides matching TRBD2. The germline gives CDR1 MNHEY, CDR2 SMNVEV (reference sequence). This CDR3 has 15 amino acids. V gave up 4 bases and J gave up 8 bases; unmatched junction bases: 8. DNA of the CDR3: TGTGCCAGCAGTTCGGGGCTAGCGGGAGTACATGAGCAGTTCTTC. It yields the protein CASSSGLAGVHEQFF.

The genes are TRBV11-2 and TRBJ1-3, with a tentative D call TRBD1 (5 bases). The CDR3 runs to 14 residues. The germline CDR1 and CDR2 sequences are SGHAT and FQNNGV. Trimming left V 2 bases short and J 8 bases short, with 13 bases between. The CDR3 protein is CASSLLAQGHTIYF. The CDR3 region has the DNA TGTGCCAGCAGCTTACTGGCCCAGGGCCACACCATATATTTT. The full variable domain, rest sourced from reference TRBV11-2 and TRBJ1-3, is EAGVAQSPRYKIIEKRQSVAFWCNPISGHATLYWYQQILGQGPKLLIQFQNNGVVDDSQLPKDRFSAERLKGVDSTLKIQPAKLEDSAVYLCASSLLAQGHTIYFGEGSWLTVV.

The chain is built from TRBV7-6 and TRBJ2-1; D gene unclear. This CDR3 spans 15 amino acids. Trimming cost V 4 bases and J 4 bases, with 14 bases left between them. CDR1 is SGHVS and CDR2 is FNYEAQ in the germline V gene. The DNA for the CDR3 is TGTGCCAGCAGCTCGGTCCCGGACGGGTACAATGAGCAGTTCTTC. Its protein is CASSSVPDGYNEQFF.

In nucleotides, the CDR3 is TGTGCCAGCAGCGGGAACAGGGGGAACTCCTACAATGAGCAGTTCTTC. Residues: CASSGNRGNSYNEQFF. The V gene is TRBV13, the J gene TRBJ2-1, with 8 bases aligning to TRBD1. There are 16 residues in the CDR3. The V gene's germline CDR1 is PRHDT and CDR2 FYEKMQ (reference sequence). V gave up 5 bases and J gave up 0 bases; unmatched junction bases: 6.

The chain joins TRBV5-1 to TRBJ2-7; D not resolved. CDR1 and CDR2 from the germline V gene are SGHRS and YFSETQ. The CDR3 extends over 14 amino acids. Trimming took 4 bases from V and 2 from J, leaving 13 bases between them. CDR3 in amino acids: CASSQENSPYEQYF. In DNA form, the CDR3 reads TGCGCCAGCAGCCAGGAAAACTCCCCCTACGAGCAGTACTTC.

The chain is built from TRBV7-9 and TRBJ2-5, with D maybe TRBD1 (6 bases). The J call may be wrong; the DNA end is better matched by TRBJ2-7. This CDR3 contains 15 residues. Germline V gene sequence: CDR1 SEHNR, CDR2 FQNEAQ (reference sequence). CDR3 sequence: CASSLEQGIYYEQYF. The CDR3 DNA reads TGTGCCAGCAGCTTAGAACAGGGAATATACTACGAGCAGTACTTC.

This clone was seen a handful of times. The gene calls are TRBV11-1 and TRBJ1-3; unclear D gene. The CDR3 is 13 residues long. Trimming took off 7 bases at V and 1 base at J, with 8 bases between the two ends. Germline V gives CDR1 SGHAT, CDR2 FQDESV (reference sequence). CDR3: CASTDLSGNTIYF. CDR3 sequence (DNA): TGTGCCAGCACGGACCTATCTGGAAACACCATATATTTT.

The V call is TRBV12-5, the J call TRBJ2-1, with D possibly being TRBD2 (5 bases). V lost 1 base and J lost 4, with 5 bases in between. CDR3 size: 13 residues. Germline lookup yields CDR1 LGHNT and CDR2 FRNRAP. Here the CDR3 reads CASGLGLYNEQFF. The CDR3 DNA reads TGTGCTAGTGGTTTGGGACTATACAATGAGCAGTTCTTC.

The V call is TRBV2, the J call TRBJ2-7; D may be TRBD2 (6 bases). CDR1 is SNHLY and CDR2 is FYNNEI in the germline V gene. The CDR3 has 14 amino acids. Trimming left V 4 bases short and J 5 bases short, with 15 bases between. The CDR3 loop is CASSVAWGVDEQYF. DNA for the CDR3: TGTGCCAGCAGTGTCGCGTGGGGGGTGGACGAGCAGTACTTC.

The genes are TRBV27 and TRBJ2-7; D possibly corresponds to TRBD2 (5 bases). Trimming left V 2 bases short and J 0 bases short, with 14 bases between. Germline CDR1 reads MNHEY; CDR2 reads SMNVEV (reference sequence). CDR3 length equals 16 residues. CDR3 DNA: TGTGCCAGCAGTTTAGCTGCAGGACTTAGCTCCTACGAGCAGTACTTC. Its translation is CASSLAAGLSSYEQYF.

The chain links TRBV13 to TRBJ2-1; D gene ambiguous. V was cut by 5 bases and J by 4 bases, with 12 bases left in between. Germline V gene sequence: CDR1 PRHDT, CDR2 FYEKMQ (reference sequence). CDR3 size: 14 residues. This CDR3 reads CASSTRFAYNEQFF. The CDR3 DNA sequence: TGTGCCAGCAGCACACGCTTTGCGTACAATGAGCAGTTCTTC.

This chain links TRBV27 with TRBJ1-1; D not certain. This CDR3 region has 13 residues. Trimming cost V 8 bases and J 8 bases, with 18 bases left between them. Germline CDR1 MNHEY, CDR2 SMNVEV (reference sequence). CDR3 region: CASRNYARVEAFF. CDR3 sequence (DNA): TGTGCCAGCCGAAACTACGCTCGGGTGGAAGCTTTCTTT.

The CDR3 region has the DNA TGTGCCACCAGCAGAGTTCCTGAGACAGGGGGGAGGCAGTACTTC. Encoded protein: CATSRVPETGGRQYF. The rearrangement uses TRBV15 and TRBJ2-7; the match to TRBD1 covers 9 bases. Germline V gene data show CDR1 as LNHNV and CDR2 as YYDKDF (reference sequence). The CDR3 sequence is 15 residues long. J gave up 9 bases and V 1 base, and 10 bases lay outside the gene matches.

This chain joins TRBV19 and TRBJ1-4, with a tentative D call TRBD1 (6 bases). This CDR3 spans 17 amino acids. V lost 5 bases, J lost 3 bases, and 19 bases lay in between. The germline V gene encodes CDR1 LNHDA and CDR2 SQIVND (reference sequence). The CDR3 sequence: CASSPTLDRLPNEKLFF. CDR3 DNA sequence: TGTGCCAGTAGTCCAACCCTGGACAGACTACCTAATGAAAAACTGTTTTTT.

This chain joins TRBV6-5 and TRBJ2-7; TRBD1 might be the D (5 bases). Deletions cut 6 bases from V and 7 bases from J, with 13 bases between. Germline assignment: CDR1 MNHEY and CDR2 SVGAGI. CDR3 size: 12 residues. CDR3 nucleotides: TGTGCCAGCAGCTTGTCAGGGATTGAGCAGTACTTC. Residues: CASSLSGIEQYF.